This is a list of T cell receptor beta chains from one sample in a study of cytomegalovirus exposure and HLA in healthy donors. Only in-frame clones appear in the TCRdb table, and some are missing; sequencing was by immunoSEQ multiplex PCR. In all, the sample yields around 150,000 clones. Source material: PBMCs. All receptors derive from a man aged 30-40 years in good health and CMV-seronegative. Each CDR3 is given with its conserved first and last residue. D genes are given only for firm matches.

J gene | D gene | V gene | CDR3 protein | CDR3 DNA
TRBJ2-3 | TRBD2 | TRBV11-2 | CASSPGTSGSGTDTQYF | TGTGCCAGCAGCCCCGGGACTAGCGGGAGTGGAACAGATACGCAGTATTTT
TRBJ2-5 | - | TRBV19 | CASSMVTTETQYF | TGTGCCAGTAGTATGGTCACAACCGAGACCCAGTACTTC
TRBJ2-7 | TRBD2 | TRBV4-2 | CASSQAVGAGFYEQYF | TGTGCCAGCAGCCAAGCGGTAGGAGCGGGATTCTACGAGCAGTACTTC
TRBJ2-7 | TRBD2 | TRBV12-5 | CASGRGLAGGPGEQYF | TGTGCTAGTGGCCGAGGACTAGCGGGAGGGCCTGGCGAGCAGTACTTC
TRBJ2-2 | TRBD2 | TRBV6-5 | CASSYFLAEYTGELFF | TGTGCCAGCAGTTATTTTCTAGCGGAATACACCGGGGAGCTGTTTTTT
TRBJ1-2 | TRBD1 | TRBV27 | CASSFSGTAYGYTF | TGTGCCAGCAGTTTTTCCGGGACAGCGTATGGCTACACCTTC
TRBJ1-2 | - | TRBV30 | CAWKQLQGPTEPYGYTF | TGTGCCTGGAAGCAACTTCAGGGGCCGACAGAACCCTATGGCTACACCTTC
TRBJ2-2 | TRBD2 | TRBV6-5 | CASSRLAGETGELFF | TGTGCCAGCAGTCGACTAGCGGGAGAGACCGGGGAGCTGTTTTTT
TRBJ2-1 | TRBD2 | TRBV2 | CASSAREGPNEQFF | TGTGCCAGCAGCGCACGGGAGGGCCCCAATGAGCAGTTCTTC
TRBJ1-1 | - | TRBV9 | CASSVGHLNTEAFF | TGTGCCAGCAGCGTAGGACACCTGAACACTGAAGCTTTCTTT
TRBJ1-5 | TRBD1 | TRBV2 | CASSIQGLNQPQHF | TGTGCCAGCAGTATACAGGGGCTCAATCAGCCCCAGCATTTT
TRBJ2-7 | TRBD1 | TRBV7-6 | CASSFGQGVGEQYF | TGTGCCAGCAGCTTTGGACAGGGAGTGGGTGAGCAGTACTTC
TRBJ1-2 | TRBD1 | TRBV6-1 | CASNLGQGLWGYTF | TGTGCCAGCAACCTGGGACAGGGACTATGGGGCTACACCTTC
TRBJ1-3 | TRBD1 | TRBV27 | CASRSGTGPSGNTIYF | TGTGCCAGCAGGTCCGGGACAGGGCCTTCTGGAAACACCATATATTTT
TRBJ2-1 | - | TRBV7-2 | CASSFRGVRSNEQFF | TGTGCCAGCAGCTTCCGTGGAGTTCGTAGCAATGAGCAGTTCTTC